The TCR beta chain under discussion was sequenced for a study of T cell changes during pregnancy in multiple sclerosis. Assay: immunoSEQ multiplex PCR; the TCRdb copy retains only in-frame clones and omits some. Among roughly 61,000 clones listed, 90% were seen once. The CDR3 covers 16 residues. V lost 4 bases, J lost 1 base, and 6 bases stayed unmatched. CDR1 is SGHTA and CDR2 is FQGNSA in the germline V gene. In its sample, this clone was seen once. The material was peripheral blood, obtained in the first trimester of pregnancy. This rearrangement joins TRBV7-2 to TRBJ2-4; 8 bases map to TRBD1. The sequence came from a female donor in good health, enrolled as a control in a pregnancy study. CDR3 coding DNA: TGTGCCAGCAGCTCTCAGGGGGCGTTGGCCAAAAACATTCAGTACTTC. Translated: CASSSQGALAKNIQYF.